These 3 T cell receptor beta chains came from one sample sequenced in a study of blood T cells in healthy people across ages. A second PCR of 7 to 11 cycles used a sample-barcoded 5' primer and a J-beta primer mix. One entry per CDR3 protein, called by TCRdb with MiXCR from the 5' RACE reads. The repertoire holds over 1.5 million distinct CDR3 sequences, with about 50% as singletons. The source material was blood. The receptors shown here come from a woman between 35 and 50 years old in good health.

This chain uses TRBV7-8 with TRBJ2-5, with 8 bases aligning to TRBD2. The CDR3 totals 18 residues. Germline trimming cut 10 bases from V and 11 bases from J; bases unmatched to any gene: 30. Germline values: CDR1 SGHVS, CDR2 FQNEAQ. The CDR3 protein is CAIAREASGGPSYNEQYF. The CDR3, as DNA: TGTGCCATTGCTCGTGAGGCCAGCGGGGGACCCTCCTACAATGAGCAGTACTTC.

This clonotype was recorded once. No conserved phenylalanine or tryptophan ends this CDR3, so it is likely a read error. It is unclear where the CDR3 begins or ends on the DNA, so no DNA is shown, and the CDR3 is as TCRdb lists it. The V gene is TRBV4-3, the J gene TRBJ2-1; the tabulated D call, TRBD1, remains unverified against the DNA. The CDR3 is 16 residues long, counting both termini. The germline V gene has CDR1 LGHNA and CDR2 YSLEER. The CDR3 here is CASSQGTAIYDYTFGS.

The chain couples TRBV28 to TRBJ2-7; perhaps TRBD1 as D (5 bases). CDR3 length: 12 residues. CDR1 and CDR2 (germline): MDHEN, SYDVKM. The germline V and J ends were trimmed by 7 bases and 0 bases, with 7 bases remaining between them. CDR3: CASNQGSYEQYF. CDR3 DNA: TGTGCCAGCAATCAGGGCTCCTACGAGCAGTACTTC.